The 30 T cell receptor beta chains reported below all come from one sample, sequenced in a study of tumor-infiltrating lymphocytes in primary liver carcinoma. Production of TCR beta cDNA used 500 ng total RNA together with a constant-region primer. Each TCR beta library was derived from three nested multiplex PCR rounds that employed slightly modified ARM-PCR. PCR rounds one and two used TRBV1-TRBV30 forward primers with a C-beta reverse primer for approximately 10 cycles each. TCRdb itself ran the multiplex PCR reads through MiXCR, one entry per CDR3 protein. The data hold some 180,000 distinct CDR3 sequences, with 60% observed a single time. Unsorted whole blood supplied the blood RNA, and germline DNA was isolated too. Sequenced sample: peripheral blood. The source of these receptors is a man aged 35-49 years with primary liver carcinoma and hepatitis B virus infection.

V gene TRBV29-1 combines with J gene TRBJ1-1; 10 bases are shared with TRBD1. The germline CDR1 and CDR2 sequences are SQVTM and ANQGSEA. The CDR3 totals 14 residues. After removal of 1 base from V and 4 bases from J, the junction contained 3 bases not matched to a gene. The CDR3 DNA reads as TGCAGCGTTGAAGGGGGACAGGGGAGCACTGAAGCTTTCTTT. This encodes CSVEGGQGSTEAFF.

With respect to this clonotype: The junction shows a germline mismatch at one end, possibly a read error. V and J are TRBV12-3 or TRBV12-4 and TRBJ2-2; 7 bases align to TRBD1. The CDR3 runs 15 residues. The CDR3 protein is CAGRSTGANTVELFF. CDR3 bases: TGTGCCGGCAGATCCACAGGGGCGAACACCGTGGAGCTGTTTTTT.

The J gene is TRBJ2-7, the V gene TRBV10-3; 8 bases fit TRBD2. This CDR3 region has 13 residues. Germline CDR1 ENHRY, CDR2 SYGVKD. After removal of 10 bases from V and 6 bases from J, the junction contained 11 bases not matched to a gene. CDR3 residues: CANKPGLAGEQYF. The CDR3 DNA sequence: TGTGCCAACAAACCAGGACTAGCCGGCGAGCAGTACTTC.

A note on this clonotype: Just one base apart from a much larger clone, this may be a read error. The chain joins TRBV12-3 or TRBV12-4 to TRBJ1-2, with D unclear. The CDR3 extends over 13 amino acids. The CDR3: CVSSRRVNYGYTF. CDR3 in DNA: TGTGTCAGCAGCCGAAGGGTTAACTATGGCTACACCTTC.

This clonotype was seen only a few times. The gene calls are TRBV4-1 and TRBJ2-4; 15 bases align to TRBD2. Per the germline V gene, CDR1 is MGHRA and CDR2 is YSYEKL. This CDR3 contains 16 residues. Trimming took 4 bases from V and 8 from J; bases not matched to a gene: 6. The CDR3 reads CASSPSGLAGGHIQYF. The CDR3 coding sequence is TGCGCCAGCAGCCCGTCGGGACTAGCGGGAGGACACATTCAGTACTTC.

The genes are TRBV25-1 and TRBJ2-7; D remains ambiguous. Germline V gene sequence: CDR1 MGHDK, CDR2 SYGVNS. The CDR3 loop spans 14 amino acids. Trimming removed 1 base from V and 6 bases from J, with 13 bases in between. This CDR3 reads CASSESGMRSEQYF. DNA for the CDR3: TGTGCCAGCAGTGAATCAGGTATGAGGTCCGAGCAGTACTTC.

The chain employs TRBV29-1 and TRBJ2-3, with 7 bases matching TRBD1. The CDR3 covers 13 residues. Germline V gene lookup returns CDR1 SQVTM and CDR2 ANQGSEA. This CDR3 reads CNIGQVYGDTQYF. The DNA for the CDR3 is TGCAACATCGGACAGGTGTATGGAGATACGCAGTATTTT.

Worth noting for this clonotype: A read error may be the cause here, since a much bigger clone is one base away. This chain joins TRBV29-1 and TRBJ2-7; D might be TRBD1 (6 bases). This CDR3 is built from 13 residues. Germline CDR1 is SQVTM and CDR2 is ANQGSEA. CDR3 region: CGASNGQTYEQYF. Written as DNA, the CDR3 is TGCGGAGCTTCCAATGGACAGACCTACGAGCAGTACTTC.

A few counts support this clonotype. The chain uses TRBV6-1 and TRBJ1-6; TRBD1 is a possible D gene (5 bases). The V gene's germline CDR1 is MNHNS and CDR2 SASEGT. The CDR3 has 16 amino acids. Trimming stripped 2 bases from V and 6 bases from J, with 14 bases between. CDR3 amino acids: CASSESPGRGNSPLHF. The CDR3 region has the DNA TGTGCCAGCAGTGAATCCCCGGGGAGGGGTAATTCACCCCTCCACTTT.

The rearrangement joins TRBV6-1 to TRBJ2-7, with D tentatively TRBD2 (7 bases). The CDR3 runs 15 residues. Germline V gene sequence: CDR1 MNHNS, CDR2 SASEGT. The V and J ends lost 7 bases and 3 bases respectively, with 19 bases between them. This CDR3 reads CASTKRGGRDYEQYF. CDR3 bases: TGTGCCAGCACTAAAAGGGGGGGCAGGGACTACGAGCAGTACTTC.

This clonotype has just a few counts. A much more abundant neighbour one base away suggests this may be a read error. The gene calls are TRBV29-1 and TRBJ2-1; D is unresolved. The germline V gene encodes CDR1 SQVTM and CDR2 ANQGSEA. The CDR3 has 12 residues. Written as DNA, the CDR3 is TGCGGCGTTGACCCGGGCGGAAATGAGCAGTTCTTC. Residues: CGVDPGGNEQFF.

This clonotype was counted at least ten times. The chain joins TRBV6-6 to TRBJ2-1; possibly TRBD2 for D (5 bases). CDR1 and CDR2 from the germline V gene are MNHNY and SVGAGI (reference sequence). V lost 4 bases to trimming and J lost 5 bases, with 18 bases between them. The CDR3 loop spans 16 amino acids. The CDR3 bases are TGTGCCAGCAGTTCCCGCGCTAGTTTGAGGGACAATGAGCAGTTCTTC. Translated: CASSSRASLRDNEQFF.

This clonotype showed up many times. The chain carries TRBV11-2 and TRBJ2-6; tentatively, D is TRBD2 (6 bases). The CDR3 has 16 residues. Germline CDR1 and CDR2: SGHAT and FQNNGV. V was pared by 4 bases and J by 1 base, with 11 bases between. The CDR3 sequence is CASSSRGKSGANVLTF. The CDR3 coding sequence is TGTGCCAGCAGCTCCCGGGGGAAGTCTGGGGCCAACGTCCTGACTTTC.

This clonotype appeared many times. This chain links TRBV11-2 with TRBJ2-7, with D unclear. The germline V gene encodes CDR1 SGHAT and CDR2 FQNNGV. The V end lost 1 base, the J end lost 2 bases, and 12 bases lay between the germline ends. The CDR3 has 15 residues. CDR3 in DNA: TGTGCCAGCAGCTTAGGTACGGAACGGACCTACGAGCAGTACTTC. Protein sequence: CASSLGTERTYEQYF. Full variable domain (missing parts from reference TRBV11-2 and TRBJ2-7): EAGVAQSPRYKIIEKRQSVAFWCNPISGHATLYWYQQILGQGPKLLIQFQNNGVVDDSQLPKDRFSAERLKGVDSTLKIQPAKLEDSAVYLCASSLGTERTYEQYFGPGTRLTVT.

Comments on this clonotype: A junction end diverges from the germline sequence, so it may reflect a read error. The CDR3 region is CTSNARVHGETQYF. Here the CDR3 DNA reads TGTACCAGCAACGCACGGGTTCATGGCGAGACCCAGTACTTC. The chain uses TRBV11-1 and TRBJ2-5; no clear D gene. The CDR3 contains 14 residues. The germline V gene encodes CDR1 SGHAT and CDR2 FQDESV (reference sequence). The whole variable domain, remainder taken from reference TRBV11-1 and TRBJ2-5, is EAEVAQSPRYKITEKSQAVAFWCDPISGHATLYWYRQILGQGPELLVQFQDESVVDDSQLPKDRFSAERLKGVDSTLKIQPAELGDSAMYLCTSNARVHGETQYFGPGTRLLVL.

At least ten counts were recorded for this clonotype. The chain links TRBV11-3 to TRBJ1-1; D is perhaps TRBD1 (6 bases). CDR1 is SGHNT and CDR2 is YENEEA in the germline V gene. CDR3 size: 14 residues. V shed 5 bases and J shed 0 bases, with 10 bases lying between them. This chain's CDR3 is CASSLGAMNTEAFF. In DNA, the CDR3 is TGTGCCAGCAGCCTGGGGGCGATGAACACTGAAGCTTTCTTT.

The V and J genes are TRBV6-1 and TRBJ2-1, with TRBD1 matching over 8 bases. CDR1 MNHNS and CDR2 SASEGT come from the germline V gene. This CDR3 region has 16 residues. V shed 2 bases and J 7 bases; nucleotides not matched to a gene: 10. This CDR3 reads CASSEYLGTGQNEQFF. CDR3 coding DNA: TGTGCCAGCAGTGAATATCTGGGGACAGGCCAAAATGAGCAGTTCTTC.

This clonotype was picked up a small number of times. The V gene is TRBV12-3 or TRBV12-4, the J gene TRBJ2-5; 9 bases match TRBD1. The length of the CDR3 is 14 residues. The ends lost 6 bases at V and 2 bases at J; junction bases unmatched: 4. CDR3 sequence: CASRGTGQQETQYF. The CDR3 DNA reads as TGTGCCAGCAGGGGGACAGGGCAGCAAGAGACCCAGTACTTC.

Concerning this clonotype itself: Possible read error: a much larger clone is one base away. J is TRBJ2-1 and V is TRBV29-1; D not certain. The germline CDR1 and CDR2 sequences are SQVTM and ANQGSEA. The CDR3 has 12 amino acids. Between the trimmed V and J ends, which lost 3 bases and 8 bases, there was a span of 11 bases. The CDR3 nucleotides are TGCAGCGTTGAGATACCATCGGATGAGCAGTTCTTC. Amino acids: CSVEIPSDEQFF.

This chain links TRBV12-3 or TRBV12-4 with TRBJ2-2; TRBD2 agrees at 13 bases. This CDR3 contains 16 residues. V lost 5 bases to trimming and J lost 5 bases; unmatched junction nucleotides: 5. The CDR3 DNA is TGTGCCAGCAGTCGGACTAGCGGGAGTCGTACCGGGGAGCTGTTTTTT. It yields the protein CASSRTSGSRTGELFF.

This clonotype was detected ten times or more. The CDR3: CSVDFNQETQYF. In DNA form, the CDR3 reads TGCAGCGTTGATTTCAACCAAGAGACCCAGTACTTC. This chain joins TRBV29-1 and TRBJ2-5, with no clear D. From germline, CDR1 is SQVTM and CDR2 ANQGSEA. V gave up 3 bases and J gave up 0 bases, with 5 bases separating them. There are 12 residues in the CDR3.

This chain uses TRBV14 with TRBJ2-2; D may correspond to TRBD1 or TRBD2 (5 bases each). V gave up 4 bases and J gave up 4 bases, with 10 bases separating them. Germline values: CDR1 SGHDN, CDR2 FVKESK. The CDR3 has 14 amino acids. The CDR3 bases are TGTGCCAGCAGCCCGGGACGAGGCACCGGGGAGCTGTTTTTT. It encodes CASSPGRGTGELFF.

Only a few counts were recorded for this clonotype. The V and J genes are TRBV4-1 and TRBJ2-1; TRBD1 matches 10 bases. J was trimmed by 7 bases and V by 7 bases; bases with no gene match: 7. The CDR3 totals 14 residues. Germline CDR1 and CDR2: MGHRA and YSYEKL. The CDR3 DNA reads as TGCGCCAGCATGACACAGGGACAGGGGAATGAGCAGTTCTTC. Amino acid sequence: CASMTQGQGNEQFF.

The gene calls are TRBV5-1 and TRBJ2-7; D might be TRBD2 (5 bases). The CDR3 contains 16 residues. Trimming removed 2 bases at V and 2 bases at J, with 17 bases between. Germline V lookup: CDR1 SGHRS, CDR2 YFSETQ. CDR3 residues: CASSFLEGGLAYEQYF. CDR3 in DNA: TGCGCCAGCAGCTTCCTTGAGGGCGGCTTAGCCTACGAGCAGTACTTC.

Details on this clonotype: One end of the junction varies from germline; a read error may be responsible. In DNA, the CDR3 is TGCGCCAGGAGCTTGGAGGGTCCCGATCAGCCCCAGCATTTT. This gives the protein CARSLEGPDQPQHF. This chain joins TRBV5-1 and TRBJ1-5, with unresolved D. The CDR3 contains 14 residues. Looked up from germline, CDR1 is SGHRS and CDR2 is YFSETQ.

The rearrangement links TRBV15 to TRBJ1-1; D not resolved. This CDR3 comprises 13 residues. Trimming removed 5 bases at V and 4 bases at J, with 11 bases between. Per the germline V gene, CDR1 is LNHNV and CDR2 is YYDKDF (reference sequence). CDR3 DNA: TGTGCCACCAGCTTCGGACCAGGCACTGAAGCTTTCTTT. Translating gives CATSFGPGTEAFF.

The chain joins TRBV5-5 to TRBJ2-7, with 9 bases matching TRBD1. V lost 4 bases and J lost 2; bases outside the gene matches: 4. In germline, CDR1 is SGHKS, CDR2 YYEKEE (reference sequence). CDR3 length: 14 amino acids. The CDR3 coding sequence is TGTGCCAGCAGCGGGGGACAGGGTCCCTACGAGCAGTACTTC. Residues: CASSGGQGPYEQYF.

The V call is TRBV29-1, the J call TRBJ2-7, with D perhaps TRBD2 (6 bases). The CDR3 totals 14 residues. Germline V CDR1 and CDR2: SQVTM, ANQGSEA. V lost 3 bases and J 0 bases, leaving 12 bases between the germline ends. As DNA, the CDR3 is TGCAGCGTTGACGCGAGCGGGTGCTCCTACGAGCAGTACTTC. Translation gives CSVDASGCSYEQYF.

This clonotype has a handful of counts. The CDR3, as DNA: TGCGCCAGCAGTGAGTCAGGCGGGGTAGCGGCAGATACGCAGTATTTT. Translated, it gives CASSESGGVAADTQYF. The genes are TRBV10-2 and TRBJ2-3, with D possibly being TRBD2 (6 bases). From germline, CDR1 is WSHSY and CDR2 SAAADI. Trimming cost V 0 bases and J 4 bases, with 14 bases left between them. This CDR3 contains 16 residues.

The table lists this clonotype with a count of one. The chain combines TRBV11-2 with TRBJ2-1; tentatively, D is TRBD1 (5 bases). The CDR3 is 14 amino acids. The V gene's germline CDR1 is SGHAT and CDR2 FQNNGV. The V and J ends lost 1 base and 14 bases respectively, with 18 bases between them. The CDR3 is CASSLGSPRGGEFF. DNA of the CDR3: TGTGCCAGCAGCTTAGGGAGCCCTAGGGGCGGAGAGTTCTTC.